The 2 T cell receptor beta chains listed next were all sequenced from one sample in a study of blood T cell repertoires in COVID-19. Libraries were prepared by immunoSEQ multiplex PCR; TCRdb keeps only in-frame clonotypes and omits some of them. The table includes around 300,000 clones, 85% to 90% detected once. The sequenced sample was PBMCs or T cells enriched from blood (not recorded which). The receptors here all came from a woman in her late teens or twenties who had recovered from COVID-19.

The chain combines TRBV10-3 with TRBJ1-4, with 8 bases that match TRBD1. The trim removed 2 bases at V and 4 bases at J, leaving 3 bases unmatched. The CDR3 contains 15 residues. CDR1 and CDR2 (germline): ENHRY, SYGVKD. CDR3 DNA: TGTGCCATCAGTGAGACAGGGGGTGATAATGAAAAACTGTTTTTT. The encoded protein is CAISETGGDNEKLFF.

This clone has a single count. The gene calls are TRBV13 and TRBJ2-7; maybe TRBD1 (6 bases). This CDR3 has 14 residues. Per the germline V gene, CDR1 is PRHDT and CDR2 is FYEKMQ (reference sequence). The ends were cut back, 1 base at V and 4 bases at J, with 11 bases in the middle. The CDR3 DNA reads as TGTGCCAGCAGCTTAGTGAGAGGGGGTTACGAGCAGTACTTC. The encoded protein is CASSLVRGGYEQYF.